The 26 T cell receptor beta chains given below trace back to one sample, sequenced in a study of blood T cell repertoires in COVID-19. Here immunoSEQ multiplex PCR was the method, and the copy in TCRdb shows in-frame clones only, minus some. The data contain about 70,000 clones, approximately 85% of them singletons. The sequenced material came from peripheral blood. All receptors come from a woman aged 80 or over with active or convalescent COVID-19.

The chain is built from TRBV18 and TRBJ1-3; TRBD1 aligns across 9 bases. With 5 bases clipped from V and 2 bases from J, the junction kept 7 bases outside the gene matches. The germline V gene encodes CDR1 KGHSH and CDR2 LQKENI. This CDR3 is built from 16 residues. The CDR3 spells CASSSGTGFAGNTIYF. CDR3 nucleotides: TGTGCCAGCTCATCCGGGACAGGGTTTGCTGGAAACACCATATATTTT.

The chain recombines TRBV6-5 with TRBJ2-7, with D possibly being TRBD1 (6 bases). V gave up 6 bases and J gave up 6 bases, with 18 bases separating them. The length of the CDR3 is 14 residues. Germline V gene lookup returns CDR1 MNHEY and CDR2 SVGAGI. Written as DNA, the CDR3 is TGTGCCAGCAGACCAGGGGCTCTTTCGGTCGAGCAGTACTTC. Its protein is CASRPGALSVEQYF.

The CDR3 reads CASSLGLDPGELFF. The CDR3 nucleotides are TGCGCCAGCAGCTTGGGGCTAGACCCCGGGGAGCTGTTTTTT. This chain links TRBV5-1 with TRBJ2-2; no firm D call. CDR3 length: 14 amino acids. CDR1 is SGHRS and CDR2 is YFSETQ in the germline V gene. Trimming took off 0 bases at V and 6 bases at J, with 9 bases between the two ends.

The chain uses TRBV9 and TRBJ2-5; weak D call: TRBD1 (6 bases). V was cut by 4 bases and J by 5 bases, with 15 bases left in between. Germline loops: CDR1 SGDLS, CDR2 YYNGEE. The CDR3 is 14 residues long. CDR3 residues: CASSWGLGGETQYF. CDR3 nucleotides: TGTGCCAGCAGCTGGGGGCTAGGCGGGGAGACCCAGTACTTC.

The chain is built from TRBV27 and TRBJ1-2; TRBD1 is a possible D gene (5 bases). Germline lookup yields CDR1 MNHEY and CDR2 SMNVEV (reference sequence). Trimming took 8 bases from V and 5 from J, leaving 15 bases between them. This CDR3 is built from 13 residues. The DNA for the CDR3 is TGTGCCAGCCACCGAATGGGGGGATATGGCTACACCTTC. It specifies CASHRMGGYGYTF.

The CDR3 loop is CASSPRQGSTDTQYF. CDR3 sequence (DNA): TGTGCCAGCAGCCCGCGACAGGGGAGCACAGATACGCAGTATTTT. The rearrangement links TRBV9 to TRBJ2-3; 8 positions match TRBD1. The germline CDR1 and CDR2 sequences are SGDLS and YYNGEE. This CDR3 has 15 residues. J lost 0 bases, V lost 4 bases, and 4 bases had no gene match.

This chain uses TRBV4-3 with TRBJ2-2; 9 bases line up with TRBD1. Germline CDR1 reads LGHNA; CDR2 reads YSLEER. This CDR3 has 16 amino acids. With 0 bases clipped from V and 5 bases from J, the junction kept 4 bases outside the gene matches. In DNA, the CDR3 is TGCGCCAGCAGCCAAGAAAGACAGGGGGGGACCGGGGAGCTGTTTTTT. It yields the protein CASSQERQGGTGELFF.

This clone was seen more than once but under ten times. The gene calls are TRBV11-2 and TRBJ1-1; D unresolved. The length of the CDR3 is 12 residues. Germline loops: CDR1 SGHAT, CDR2 FQNNGV. Trimming stripped 0 bases from V and 6 bases from J, with 5 bases between. The DNA for the CDR3 is TGTGCCAGCAGCTTAGATCGTTCTGAAGCTTTCTTT. It encodes CASSLDRSEAFF.

J is TRBJ1-6 and V is TRBV3-1 (or the pseudogene TRBV3-2); the D is unclear. The CDR3 consists of 17 residues. Germline V gene lookup returns CDR1 LGHDT and CDR2 YNNKEL (reference sequence). Trimming pared 4 bases from V and 8 bases from J, leaving 21 bases between. CDR3 DNA: TGTGCCAGCAGCCGGCGGCCATTCATGCGGGTAGATTCACCCCTCCACTTT. It encodes CASSRRPFMRVDSPLHF.

The chain carries TRBV7-8 and TRBJ2-3, with D uncertain. This CDR3 comprises 16 residues. Germline V gene data show CDR1 as SGHVS and CDR2 as FQNEAQ. V lost 5 bases and J lost 6, with 21 bases in between. The CDR3 reads CASSRLTLPSGDTQYF. CDR3 coding DNA: TGTGCCAGCAGCCGCCTTACGTTGCCCTCGGGTGATACGCAGTATTTT.

The chain is built from TRBV2 and TRBJ1-2, with a weak D call TRBD1 (5 bases). Trimming stripped 7 bases from V and 4 bases from J, with 13 bases between. The length of the CDR3 is 13 residues. Germline CDR1 SNHLY, CDR2 FYNNEI. This CDR3 is CASNPGTSYGYTF. CDR3 DNA sequence: TGTGCCAGCAATCCAGGGACTTCCTATGGCTACACCTTC.

The chain links TRBV29-1 to TRBJ1-4, with TRBD1 matching over 9 bases. The V segment lost 2 bases and the J segment 10 bases; nucleotides outside the gene matches: 11. The CDR3 runs 15 residues. Germline-derived CDR1 and CDR2 are SQVTM and ANQGSEA. The chain's CDR3 is CSVEQTGTGNGKLFF. CDR3 DNA: TGCAGCGTTGAACAAACCGGGACAGGGAACGGAAAACTGTTTTTT.

For the CDR3, the DNA is TGTGCCAATACGGACAGAGGAAGAGAGCAGTTCTTC. This translates into CANTDRGREQFF. The rearrangement uses TRBV3-1 (or the pseudogene TRBV3-2) and TRBJ2-1, with D possibly being TRBD1 (6 bases). From germline, CDR1 is LGHDT and CDR2 YNNKEL (reference sequence). V was shortened by 10 bases and J by 10 bases, with 17 bases between the two germline ends. This CDR3 has 12 amino acids.

V usage is TRBV3-1 (or the pseudogene TRBV3-2) and J usage is TRBJ1-4; TRBD1 aligns across 7 bases. The CDR3 spans 14 residues. The ends lost 4 bases at V and 4 bases at J; junction bases unmatched: 3. CDR1 and CDR2 (germline): LGHDT, YNNKEL (reference sequence). The chain's CDR3 is CASSLRQGNEKLFF. The CDR3 DNA follows: TGTGCCAGCAGCCTCAGACAGGGTAATGAAAAACTGTTTTTT.

The V call is TRBV3-1 (or the pseudogene TRBV3-2), the J call TRBJ1-6; 10 bases are a match to TRBD1. This CDR3 contains 14 residues. Trimming at V came to 6 bases and at J to 10 bases, leaving 6 bases not matched to a gene. From germline, CDR1 is LGHDT and CDR2 YNNKEL (reference sequence). The DNA for the CDR3 is TGTGCCAGCAGATTCGACAGGGGGCAATCACCCCTCCACTTT. Translated, it gives CASRFDRGQSPLHF.

This chain uses TRBV19 with TRBJ1-1; D is possibly TRBD1 (5 bases). V lost 5 bases and J lost 11, with 21 bases in between. Germline loops: CDR1 LNHDA, CDR2 SQIVND (reference sequence). The CDR3 sequence is 14 residues long. The CDR3 DNA sequence: TGTGCCAGTAGTCCCCTTGGGGCTGTCCTCTTGGCTTTCTTT. Translated: CASSPLGAVLLAFF.

The rearrangement links TRBV21-1 to TRBJ2-7; TRBD1 is the table's D call and was not checked against the DNA. TRBV21-1 is marked as a pseudogene. This CDR3 region has 14 residues. The DNA for the CDR3 is TGTGCCAGCACAAGCCGGGACAGGGTCGACGAGCAGTACTTC. Amino acids: CASTSRDRVDEQYF.

The genes are TRBV6-5 and TRBJ1-1; TRBD1 is a possible D gene (6 bases). V shed 5 bases and J shed 11 bases, with 15 bases lying between them. The length of the CDR3 is 12 residues. CDR1 is MNHEY, CDR2 SVGAGI, per germline. The DNA for the CDR3 is TGTGCCAGCAGTAACCCACAGGGCGCGGCTTTCTTT. It encodes CASSNPQGAAFF.

The chain combines TRBV7-8 with TRBJ1-1; TRBD1 matches at 11 bases. Germline loops: CDR1 SGHVS, CDR2 FQNEAQ. The length of the CDR3 is 14 residues. The DNA of the CDR3 is TGTGCTACCGTCCGGGACAGGGGGGACACTGAAGCTTTCTTT. Amino acids: CATVRDRGDTEAFF.

V is TRBV27 and J is TRBJ1-1; TRBD1 is a possible D gene (5 bases). Germline V gives CDR1 MNHEY, CDR2 SMNVEV (reference sequence). There are 15 residues in the CDR3. The germline V and J ends were trimmed by 1 base and 0 bases, with 9 bases remaining between them. The CDR3 protein is CASSLFGGVNTEAFF. The CDR3 DNA follows: TGTGCCAGCAGTTTATTCGGAGGGGTGAACACTGAAGCTTTCTTT.

The chain employs TRBV28 and TRBJ1-5; D perhaps matches TRBD1 (5 bases). The germline V gene has CDR1 MDHEN and CDR2 SYDVKM. This CDR3 region has 13 residues. The V end was cut by 6 bases, the J end by 7 bases, with 13 bases between. CDR3 region: CASSRAGGQPQHF. In DNA, the CDR3 is TGTGCCAGCAGCCGTGCTGGGGGGCAGCCCCAGCATTTT.

The rearrangement uses TRBV5-1 and TRBJ2-7, with 9 bases that match TRBD2. The CDR3 spans 15 residues. Germline V CDR1 and CDR2: SGHRS, YFSETQ. Losses at the gene ends were 2 bases for V and 4 bases for J; bases not matched to a gene: 7. The CDR3 DNA sequence: TGCGCCAGCAGCTTAGAGAGCGGGGGGTCTTACGAGCAGTACTTC. Translating it yields CASSLESGGSYEQYF.

The chain combines TRBV9 with TRBJ2-1; TRBD1 matches 7 bases. The CDR3 runs 16 residues. V lost 0 bases to trimming and J lost 5 bases; unmatched junction nucleotides: 8. Germline assignment: CDR1 SGDLS and CDR2 YYNGEE. The CDR3 nucleotides are TGTGCCAGCAGCGTAGCTTCCGGACAGGCTCACAATGAGCAGTTCTTC. Translating it yields CASSVASGQAHNEQFF.

The chain employs TRBV7-2 and TRBJ1-4; D remains unclear. Looked up from germline, CDR1 is SGHTA and CDR2 is FQGNSA. Trimming took 8 bases from V and 8 from J, leaving 12 bases between them. CDR3 length: 12 amino acids. The CDR3 coding sequence is TGTGCCAGCTGCAGGACGGGAGAAAAACTGTTTTTT. It is translated as CASCRTGEKLFF. Complete variable domain (other parts from reference TRBV7-2 and TRBJ1-4): GAGVSQSPSNKVTEKGKDVELRCDPISGHTALYWYRQSLGQGLEFLIYFQGNSAPDKSGLPSDRFSAERTGGSVSTLTIQRTQQEDSAVYLCASCRTGEKLFFGSGTQLSVL.

V gene TRBV19 combines with J gene TRBJ2-5; D remains unclear. Germline CDR1 LNHDA, CDR2 SQIVND (reference sequence). The CDR3 extends over 14 amino acids. Between the trimmed V and J ends, which lost 5 bases and 5 bases, there was a span of 15 bases. The CDR3 spells CASSPRVSRETQYF. DNA for the CDR3: TGTGCCAGTAGTCCCCGGGTCAGCCGGGAGACCCAGTACTTC.

This chain joins TRBV18 and TRBJ2-7; 10 bases are a match to TRBD1. The CDR3 runs 17 residues. The J segment lost 2 bases and the V segment lost 3 bases, leaving 10 bases of the junction unmatched. In germline, CDR1 is KGHSH, CDR2 LQKENI. The CDR3 loop reads CASSPGSGQGVPYEQYF. The CDR3 DNA follows: TGTGCCAGCTCACCTGGGTCCGGACAGGGGGTTCCCTACGAGCAGTACTTC.